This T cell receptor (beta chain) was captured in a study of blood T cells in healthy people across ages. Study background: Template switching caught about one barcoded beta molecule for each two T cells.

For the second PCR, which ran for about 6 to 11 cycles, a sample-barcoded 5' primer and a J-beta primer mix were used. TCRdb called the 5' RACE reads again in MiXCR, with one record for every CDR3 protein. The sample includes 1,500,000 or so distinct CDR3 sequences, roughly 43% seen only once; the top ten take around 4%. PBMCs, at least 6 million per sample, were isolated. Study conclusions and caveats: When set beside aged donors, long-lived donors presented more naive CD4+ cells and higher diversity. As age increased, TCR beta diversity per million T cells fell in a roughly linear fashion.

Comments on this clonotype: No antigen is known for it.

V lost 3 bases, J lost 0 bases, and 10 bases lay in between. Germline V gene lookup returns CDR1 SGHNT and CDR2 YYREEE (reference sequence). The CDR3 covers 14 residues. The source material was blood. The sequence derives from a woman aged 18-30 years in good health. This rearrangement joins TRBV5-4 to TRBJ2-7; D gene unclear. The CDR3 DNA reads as TGTGCCAGCAGCTGGTCGGATAGCTCCTACGAGCAGTACTTC. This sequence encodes CASSWSDSSYEQYF.